The entry that follows covers one T cell receptor (beta chain) sequence. No cognate antigen has been identified for it. Qualities for individual bases were not recorded, and no much larger clone is one base off. The data were obtained in a study of blood T cells in healthy people across ages (dated by TCRdb to between 2015 and 2016). Concerning the study at large: Template switching captured roughly one uniquely barcoded TCR beta cDNA molecule per two T cells in model experiments. The study analyzed two additional independent replicas of 1 million unique cDNA reads from the same blood draw for two donors, one aged 18 to 30 and one aged 80 or older. Donors were grouped into four age groups: young (average about 15 years), middle-aged (about 40), aged (roughly 62) and long-lived (less than 85). To track age-related changes in TCR beta repertoire diversity, the study relied on deep sequencing normalized with unique cDNA molecular identifiers. Donors of different ages were randomly distributed across sequencing lanes to avoid experimental bias. The paper's findings and limits, for the study overall: Because the CMV infection status of the donors was unknown, age-related changes in expanded clonotypes may potentially have been confounded. Estimates of total diversity based on one million sequenced T cells were regarded as lower bounds and as underestimates. Observed TCR beta diversity per million T cells fell roughly linearly with age, and a significant reduction was already apparent by age about 38. The percentage of naive T cells measured by flow cytometry correlated strongly with observed TCR beta diversity. Compared with the aged group, more naive CD4+ T cells, fewer expanded clones and increased TCR diversity were shown by the long-lived group, suggesting age selection. Conclusive comparison of naive and antigen-experienced compartments was prevented by the profiling of bulk unsorted PBMCs.

V lost 4 bases and J lost 2 bases, and the count of bases not matched to a germline gene is 12. CDR3 length: 17 amino acids, cysteine to phenylalanine. Only the CDR3 portion is preserved as DNA: 51 bases, with reading frame beginning at the first base. CDR1 and CDR2, looked up from the germline V gene (reference sequence), are SGHKS and YYEKEE. The receptor library was made with 5' RACE. Sequenced using an Illumina HiSeq 2500. A second PCR of roughly 7 to 11 cycles was performed with a sample-barcoded 5' primer and a J-beta primer mix. A template-switch 5' adaptor carrying 12 random nucleotides introduced a unique molecular identifier onto each TCR beta cDNA molecule. Each sample yielded at least 2.5 million CDR3-containing paired-end reads. First-strand cDNA was synthesized from all RNA with the Mint cDNA synthesis kit, primed by a TRBC-specific oligonucleotide. All cDNA was treated with uracil-DNA glycosylase and then went through a first 18-cycle PCR with the universal primers M1SS and BC2_uni_R. The published analysis was carried out like this. For normalization, 1 million high-quality reads, each with a distinct molecular identifier, were randomly selected from each sample. Reads with shared molecular identifiers were discarded instead of being binned into consensus sequences. CDR3 identification, clonotype clustering and error correction used MiTCR with a Q25 quality threshold and the strictest error-elimination algorithm. Lower-bound total TCR beta diversity was estimated with a nonparametric unseen species model using Euler transformation. In TCRdb, the public reads were trimmed at Q25 with fastp and aligned with MiXCR, with productive beta chains retained. Every entry covers one CDR3 protein and lists the most common genes and DNA from its rows. These V and J calls are TCRdb output, not the study's own analysis. The sample table records around 710,000 distinct CDR3 sequences; roughly 47% of these occur just once. Roughly 20% of the sample is taken by the ten largest.

The roughly 38 donors, aged 6 to 90 years, were systemically healthy Caucasian individuals from Russia. Each donor gave ten milliliters of peripheral blood, collected into EDTA-treated Vacutainer tubes. PBMCs were isolated by Ficoll-Paque density-gradient centrifugation, with at least 7 million obtained per sample. Trizol reagent was used to extract total RNA from the PBMCs, yielding at least 5.5 micrograms per sample. The percentages of naive CD45RAhigh/CD27high T cells were determined by flow cytometry on a PBMC aliquot from every donor. This receptor was taken from a woman aged 55-70 years in good health. This chain joins TRBV5-5 to TRBJ2-3; 8 of the junction bases match TRBD2. What was sequenced was blood. The DNA sequence reads TGTGCCAGCAGCCGGGGCGGGGGGACATACTTCACAGATACGCAGTATTTT. It encodes CASSRGGGTYFTDTQYF.